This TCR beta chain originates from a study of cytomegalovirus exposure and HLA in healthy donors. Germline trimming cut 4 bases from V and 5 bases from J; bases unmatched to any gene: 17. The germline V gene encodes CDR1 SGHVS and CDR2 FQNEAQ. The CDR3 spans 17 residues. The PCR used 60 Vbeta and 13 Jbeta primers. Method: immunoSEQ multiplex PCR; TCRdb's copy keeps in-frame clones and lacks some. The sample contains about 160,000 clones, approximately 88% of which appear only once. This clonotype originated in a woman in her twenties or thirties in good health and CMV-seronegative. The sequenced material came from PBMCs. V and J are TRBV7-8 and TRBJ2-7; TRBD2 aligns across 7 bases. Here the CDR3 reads CASSSAGVNGRGNEQYF. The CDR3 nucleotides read TGTGCCAGCAGCTCGGCGGGAGTTAACGGACGTGGGAACGAGCAGTACTTC.